Listed below are T cell receptor beta chains from one sample, sequenced in a study of OX40 agonist ivuxolimab in advanced cancers. The assay was immunoSEQ multiplex PCR, and TCRdb's table has in-frame clones only and misses some. The sample has 75,000 to 100,000 clones, roughly 90% seen once. Sequencing was performed on CD4+ or CD8+ T cells sorted from blood, taken in a trial of the OX40 agonist ivuxolimab. These receptors all stem from an adult with an advanced solid tumor such as melanoma, head and neck, liver or kidney cancer. Both conserved end residues are part of each CDR3. The D gene is left open where the match is weak. The size of a clone is reported for some rows only, either as once, few or many, or as a class for expanded clones.

>TRBJ1-1|once|TRBV9|-
TGTGCCAGCAGCGTAGTTCCGGAGAACACTGAAGCTTTCTTT
CASSVVPENTEAFF
>TRBJ2-7|-|TRBV5-1|TRBD1
TGCGCCAGCAGCTTTTCTATCCGGATTGGACAGGGATTCTCCTACGAGCAGTACTTC
CASSFSIRIGQGFSYEQYF
>TRBJ2-1|-|TRBV11-2|-
TGTGCCAGCAGCATCGGAGGGCCCAATGAGCAGTTCTTC
CASSIGGPNEQFF
>TRBJ2-7|-|TRBV18|TRBD1
TGTGCCAGCTCATCCTCTCGGGGACAGGCCTACGAGCAGTACTTC
CASSSSRGQAYEQYF
>TRBJ1-1|-|TRBV19|TRBD1
TGTGCCAGTACGCAGGGGGCTTTGAACACTGAAGCTTTCTTT
CASTQGALNTEAFF
>TRBJ1-3|-|TRBV30|-
TGTGCCTGGAGTGCCATCCCGGGACTTCAGGAAGGAAACACCATATATTTT
CAWSAIPGLQEGNTIYF
>TRBJ2-1|-|TRBV6-5|-
TGTGCCAGCACATCCATCTACAATGAGCAGTTCTTC
CASTSIYNEQFF
>TRBJ2-1|-|TRBV4-2|-
TGTGCCAGCAGCCAAGAACCAGTGGGAGTGGTGCAGTTCTTC
CASSQEPVGVVQFF
>TRBJ2-5|-|TRBV5-1|-
TGCGCCAGCAGCTCCAATAACCCGGAGAGAGAGACCCAGTACTTC
CASSSNNPERETQYF
>TRBJ2-1|-|TRBV11-3|-
TGTGCCAGCAGCTTAGGGGGCCAGGTTAACAATGAGCAGTTCTTC
CASSLGGQVNNEQFF
>TRBJ1-5|-|TRBV19|-
TGTGCCAGTTCGTCAGCAGGCAATCAGCCCCAGCATTTT
CASSSAGNQPQHF
>TRBJ2-5|-|TRBV6-4|TRBD2
TGTGCCAGCCCAGGACTAGCGGGAGGGAGTGTAGAGACCCAGTACTTC
CASPGLAGGSVETQYF
>TRBJ2-1|-|TRBV5-1|-
TGCGCCAGCAGCCTACAAACAGGAGCCTACAATGAGCAGTTCTTC
CASSLQTGAYNEQFF
>TRBJ2-3|-|TRBV5-1|TRBD2
TGCGCCAGCAGCCCCCTACAGCGGGACACAGATACGCAGTATTTT
CASSPLQRDTDTQYF
>TRBJ2-3|-|TRBV28|-
TGTGCCAGCAGTTCCCGGGGCGGGTTCACAGATACGCAGTATTTT
CASSSRGGFTDTQYF
>TRBJ1-1|-|TRBV10-1|-
TGCGCCAGCAGTGAAACCCTAGACACTGAAGCTTTCTTT
CASSETLDTEAFF
>TRBJ2-3|-|TRBV12-2|-
TGTGCAAGTCGCCCACTCCAGGGACAAATACTTTTTTGCACAGATACGCAGTATTTT
CASRPLQGQILFCTDTQYF
>TRBJ2-2|once|TRBV7-8|-
TGTGCCAGCAGCCCCCCAGGGAGAGGGGAGCTGTTTTTT
CASSPPGRGELFF
>TRBJ2-7|-|TRBV4-2|TRBD2
TGTGCCAGCAGCCAAGCTGCCTCTAGCGGGGAGTTCTACTACGAGCAGTACTTC
CASSQAASSGEFYYEQYF
>TRBJ2-7|many|TRBV6-6|TRBD1
TGTGCCAGCAGTAGGGACAGGGGCTACGAGCAGTACTTC
CASSRDRGYEQYF
>TRBJ2-3|-|TRBV2|-
TGTGCCAGCAGTGAAGGACACTACACAGATACGCAGTATTTT
CASSEGHYTDTQYF
>TRBJ2-3|once|TRBV10-1|TRBD2
TGCGCCAGCAGTGAGTCAAGCGGGAGTAGCACAGATACGCAGTATTTT
CASSESSGSSTDTQYF
>TRBJ1-1|-|TRBV7-8|-
TGTGCCAGCAGCTTAAGAGTTGGATCGGCTGAAGCTTTCTTT
CASSLRVGSAEAFF
>TRBJ2-2|-|TRBV19|TRBD2
TGTGCCAGTAGTTTTCAAGCGGGAGTGGGCGGGGAGCTGTTTTTT
CASSFQAGVGGELFF
>TRBJ1-5|-|TRBV10-3|-
TGTGCCATCAGTGAGTCGACAGACAATCAGCCCCAGCATTTT
CAISESTDNQPQHF
>TRBJ2-1|few|TRBV5-1|TRBD2
TGCGCCAGCAGCTCCAGAAACCTAGCGGGAGGGCCAACCGGGTACAATGAGCAGTTCTTC
CASSSRNLAGGPTGYNEQFF
>TRBJ2-3|-|TRBV19|TRBD2
TGTGCCAGTTGCAGCAGCGGGGGTCTAGTAGATACGCAGTATTTT
CASCSSGGLVDTQYF
>TRBJ1-1|-|TRBV7-2|TRBD1
TGTGCCAGCAGCCGACAGGGTTTCACTGAAGCTTTCTTT
CASSRQGFTEAFF
>TRBJ2-7|-|TRBV28|-
TGTGCCAGCAGTCAAACGGGACGGGGGACCTACGAGCAGTACTTC
CASSQTGRGTYEQYF
>TRBJ2-3|-|TRBV6-4|-
TGTGCCCCAGCGGTAGACACAGATACGCAGTATTTT
CAPAVDTDTQYF
>TRBJ2-7|-|TRBV28|-
TGTGCCAGCAGTTCCCCAGGGGGAGGGCTCTACGAGCAGTACTTC
CASSSPGGGLYEQYF
>TRBJ2-1|-|TRBV28|-
TGTGCCAGCAGTTCCGTCCTTCGGGAGCAGTTCTTC
CASSSVLREQFF
>TRBJ2-1|once|TRBV19|-
TGTGCCAGTAGTATATCCATGGCCAATGAGCAGTTCTTC
CASSISMANEQFF
>TRBJ1-1|-|TRBV7-8|TRBD1
TGTGCCAGCAGCTTAGCGCTTAACAGGGGAAAAGCTGAAGCTTTCTTT
CASSLALNRGKAEAFF
>TRBJ1-4|-|TRBV2|TRBD1
TGTGCCAGCAGGATAGGACAGGGGTTAGAAAAACTGTTTTTT
CASRIGQGLEKLFF
>TRBJ1-5|-|TRBV28|TRBD1
TGTGCCAGCAGGGCGATGGACAGGGGCAATCAGCCCCAGCATTTT
CASRAMDRGNQPQHF
>TRBJ2-1|-|TRBV11-2|TRBD1
TGTGCCAGCAGCACCATGGGACAGGGAGGGAATGAGCAGTTCTTC
CASSTMGQGGNEQFF
>TRBJ1-5|-|TRBV6-5|-
TGTGCCAGCAGTGGGGTTGGCAATCAGCCCCAGCATTTT
CASSGVGNQPQHF
>TRBJ2-3|few|TRBV11-2|TRBD1
TGTGCCAGCAGCTCAAACAGGGGGAGTGTGACAGATACGCAGTATTTT
CASSSNRGSVTDTQYF
>TRBJ2-7|-|TRBV4-2|-
TGTGCCAGCAGCCAAGATAGGGGAAGCGAGCAGTACTTC
CASSQDRGSEQYF
>TRBJ2-7|-|TRBV28|TRBD1
TGTGCCAGCAGTTCCAACAGGGGGCTGGCGTACGAGCAGTACTTC
CASSSNRGLAYEQYF